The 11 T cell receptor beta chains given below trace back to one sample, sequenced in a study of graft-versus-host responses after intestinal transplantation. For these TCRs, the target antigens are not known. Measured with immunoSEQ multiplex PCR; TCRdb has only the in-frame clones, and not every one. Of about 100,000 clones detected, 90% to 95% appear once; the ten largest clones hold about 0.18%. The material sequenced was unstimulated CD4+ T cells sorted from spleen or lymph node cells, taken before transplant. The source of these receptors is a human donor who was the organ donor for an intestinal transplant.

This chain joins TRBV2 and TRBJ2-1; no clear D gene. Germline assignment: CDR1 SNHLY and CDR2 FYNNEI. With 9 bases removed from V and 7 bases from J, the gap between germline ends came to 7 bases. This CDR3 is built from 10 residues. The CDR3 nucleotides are TGTGCCAGTCTAGTAAATGAGCAGTTCTTC. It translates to CASLVNEQFF.

The CDR3 sequence is CASSQRTGNTGELFF. The CDR3, as DNA: TGCGCCAGCAGCCAGAGGACAGGGAACACCGGGGAGCTGTTTTTT. The V gene is TRBV4-3, the J gene TRBJ2-2; 7 nucleotides match TRBD1. The V gene's germline CDR1 is LGHNA and CDR2 YSLEER. The length of the CDR3 is 15 residues. V gave up 3 bases and J gave up 1 base; unmatched junction bases: 2.

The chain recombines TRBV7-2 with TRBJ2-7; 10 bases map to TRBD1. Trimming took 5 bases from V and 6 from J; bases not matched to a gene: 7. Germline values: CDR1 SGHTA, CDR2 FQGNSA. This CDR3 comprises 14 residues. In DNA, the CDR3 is TGTGCCAGCAGCCCAAGGGACAGGGGCTCCGAGCAGTACTTC. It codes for CASSPRDRGSEQYF.

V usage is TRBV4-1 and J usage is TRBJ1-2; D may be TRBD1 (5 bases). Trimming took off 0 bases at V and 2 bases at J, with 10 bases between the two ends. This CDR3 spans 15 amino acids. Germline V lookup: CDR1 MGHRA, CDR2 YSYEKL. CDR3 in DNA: TGCGCCAGCAGCCAAGATGCGACAGTAAACTATGGCTACACCTTC. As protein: CASSQDATVNYGYTF.

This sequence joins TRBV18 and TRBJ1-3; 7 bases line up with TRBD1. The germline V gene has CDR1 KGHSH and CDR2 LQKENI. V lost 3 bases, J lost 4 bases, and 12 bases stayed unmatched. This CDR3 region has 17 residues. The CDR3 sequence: CASSPRDRATGGNTIYF. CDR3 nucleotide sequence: TGTGCCAGCTCACCTAGGGACAGAGCCACGGGGGGAAACACCATATATTTT.

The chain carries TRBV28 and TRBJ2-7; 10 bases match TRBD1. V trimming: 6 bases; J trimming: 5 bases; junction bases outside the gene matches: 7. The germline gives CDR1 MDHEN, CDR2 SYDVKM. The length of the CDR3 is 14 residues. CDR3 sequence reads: CASRSGQGIHEQYF. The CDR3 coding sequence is TGTGCCAGCAGATCGGGACAGGGGATCCACGAGCAGTACTTC.

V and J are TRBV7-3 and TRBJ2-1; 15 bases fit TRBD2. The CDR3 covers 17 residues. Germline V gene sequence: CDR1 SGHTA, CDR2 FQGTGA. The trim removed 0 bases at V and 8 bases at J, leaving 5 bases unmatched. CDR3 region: CASSLTQGLAGGDEQFF. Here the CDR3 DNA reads TGTGCCAGCAGCTTAACTCAGGGACTAGCGGGGGGCGATGAGCAGTTCTTC.

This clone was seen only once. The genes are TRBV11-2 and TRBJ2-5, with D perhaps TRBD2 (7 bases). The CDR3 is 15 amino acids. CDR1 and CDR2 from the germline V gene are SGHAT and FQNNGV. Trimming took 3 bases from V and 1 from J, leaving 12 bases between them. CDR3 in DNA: TGTGCCAGCAGCTTCGGGGGGCGGGGCCAAGAGACCCAGTACTTC. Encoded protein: CASSFGGRGQETQYF.

The CDR3 bases are TGTGCCAGCAGTTCCTTGGGGCAAGAAGCTTTCTTT. Translating it yields CASSSLGQEAFF. The genes are TRBV28 and TRBJ1-1; perhaps TRBD1 as D (5 bases). CDR1 and CDR2 (germline): MDHEN, SYDVKM. Between the trimmed V and J ends, which lost 4 bases and 8 bases, there was a span of 11 bases. The CDR3 has 12 residues.

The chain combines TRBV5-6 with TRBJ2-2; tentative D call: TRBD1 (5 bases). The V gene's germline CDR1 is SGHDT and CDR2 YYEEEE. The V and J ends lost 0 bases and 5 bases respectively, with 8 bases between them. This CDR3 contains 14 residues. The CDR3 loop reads CASSLGAGTGELFF. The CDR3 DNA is TGTGCCAGCAGCTTGGGGGCAGGGACCGGGGAGCTGTTTTTT.

CDR3 sequence (DNA): TGTGCCAGCAGCCGCGGTGTAATACTAGCGGGGGGCACAGATACGCAGTATTTT. The encoded protein is CASSRGVILAGGTDTQYF. The chain carries TRBV2 and TRBJ2-3; 11 bases are a match to TRBD2. Unmatched junction bases numbered 12, after V lost 6 bases and J lost 1 base. This CDR3 has 18 residues. CDR1 is SNHLY and CDR2 is FYNNEI in the germline V gene.